This T cell receptor (beta chain) was identified in a study of T-cell reconstitution after alpha-beta-depleted transplantation in children. Unique molecular identifiers featured in how the TCRbeta library was prepared. TCRdb processed the PCR reads anew with MiXCR; each CDR3 protein has one entry. The sample lists about 370,000 distinct CDR3 sequences, roughly 21% occurring once. This clonotype was observed at least ten times. Sequences were derived from PBMCs from the stem cell graft donor, sampled from the stem cell graft. This clonotype originated in a human donor who donated a stem cell graft to a child with acute myeloid leukemia.

For the CDR3, the DNA is TGCAGCGTTATTAGACAGCGGGAGATCAATGAGCAGTTCTTC. It is translated as CSVIRQREINEQFF. The J gene is TRBJ2-1, the V gene TRBV29-1; 8 bases align to TRBD2. After removal of 5 bases from V and 6 bases from J, the junction contained 9 bases not matched to a gene. CDR1 SQVTM and CDR2 ANQGSEA come from the germline V gene. CDR3 size: 14 residues.